Given below is one T cell receptor (beta chain) in context. Generated by immunoSEQ multiplex PCR, the TCRdb table keeps only in-frame clones and is missing some. Among about 29,000 clones listed, approximately 86% were seen once. The data belong to a study of OX40 agonist ivuxolimab in advanced cancers. As for the study in general: The dose-escalation cohort had hepatocellular carcinoma, melanoma, renal cell or head and neck cancer. Partial responses were recorded for three patients, including one with hepatocellular carcinoma and two with cutaneous melanoma.

With 0 bases clipped from V and 9 bases from J, the junction kept 17 bases outside the gene matches. CDR1 LGHNA and CDR2 YNFKEQ come from the germline V gene. The CDR3 length is 18 residues. Sample: CD4+ or CD8+ T cells sorted from blood, taken in a trial of the OX40 agonist ivuxolimab. This TCR derives from an adult with an advanced solid tumor such as melanoma, head and neck, liver or kidney cancer. The J gene is TRBJ2-1, the V gene TRBV4-2, with 7 bases aligning to TRBD2. The CDR3 protein is CASSQDIGERETWGEQFF. For the CDR3, the DNA is TGTGCCAGCAGCCAAGATATCGGGGAGCGGGAAACGTGGGGTGAGCAGTTCTTC.